The present TCR beta chain was sequenced within a study of cytomegalovirus exposure and HLA in healthy donors. Study-wide findings and caveats: It was 150 to 200 TCR beta chains that were listed as cytomegalovirus-associated.

Concerning this clone itself: Its antigen is unknown.

Primers: 60 Vbeta forward and 13 Jbeta reverse. Sequenced by immunoSEQ multiplex PCR; TCRdb stores in-frame clones only, minus some. The sample holds 130,000 to 150,000 clones, approximately 72% seen once. This CDR3 contains 14 residues. The junction had 7 bases not matched to a gene; V was cut back by 5 bases and J by 3 bases. The germline V gene encodes CDR1 LNHNV and CDR2 YYDKDF (reference sequence). The sequenced sample consisted of PBMCs. This receptor was taken from a man aged 35 to 55 in good health and CMV-seronegative. This chain connects TRBV15 to TRBJ2-7; 7 nucleotides align to TRBD2. CDR3 protein: CATSGAGELYEQYF. The DNA for the CDR3 is TGTGCCACCAGCGGGGCGGGAGAACTCTACGAGCAGTACTTC.